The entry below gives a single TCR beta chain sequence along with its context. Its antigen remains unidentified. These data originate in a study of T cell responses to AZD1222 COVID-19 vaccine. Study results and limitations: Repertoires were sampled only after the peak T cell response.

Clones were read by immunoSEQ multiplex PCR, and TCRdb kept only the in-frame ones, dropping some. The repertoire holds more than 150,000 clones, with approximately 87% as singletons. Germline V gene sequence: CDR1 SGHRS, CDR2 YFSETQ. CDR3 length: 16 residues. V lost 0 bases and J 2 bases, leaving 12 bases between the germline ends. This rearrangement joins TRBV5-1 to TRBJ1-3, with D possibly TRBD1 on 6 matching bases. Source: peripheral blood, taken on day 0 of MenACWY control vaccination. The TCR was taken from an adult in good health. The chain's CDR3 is CASSLAGAPAGNTIYF. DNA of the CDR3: TGCGCCAGCAGCTTGGCGGGGGCCCCCGCTGGAAACACCATATATTTT.